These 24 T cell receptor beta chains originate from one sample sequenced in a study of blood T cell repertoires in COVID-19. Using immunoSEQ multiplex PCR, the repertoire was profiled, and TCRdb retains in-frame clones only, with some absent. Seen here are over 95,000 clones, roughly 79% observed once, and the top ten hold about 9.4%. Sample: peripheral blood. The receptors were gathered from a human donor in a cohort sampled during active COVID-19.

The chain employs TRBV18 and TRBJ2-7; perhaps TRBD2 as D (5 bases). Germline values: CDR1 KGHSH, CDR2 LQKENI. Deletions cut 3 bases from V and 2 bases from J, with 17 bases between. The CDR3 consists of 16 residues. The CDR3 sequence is CASSPIYRAEPYEQYF. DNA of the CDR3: TGTGCCAGCTCACCCATCTACCGAGCGGAGCCCTACGAGCAGTACTTC.

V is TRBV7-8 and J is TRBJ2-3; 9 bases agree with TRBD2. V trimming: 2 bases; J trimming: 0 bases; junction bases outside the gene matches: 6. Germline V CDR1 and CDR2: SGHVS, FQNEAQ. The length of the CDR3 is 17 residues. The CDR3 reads CASSLLVAGASTDTQYF. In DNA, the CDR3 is TGTGCCAGCAGCTTATTGGTAGCGGGGGCTAGCACAGATACGCAGTATTTT.

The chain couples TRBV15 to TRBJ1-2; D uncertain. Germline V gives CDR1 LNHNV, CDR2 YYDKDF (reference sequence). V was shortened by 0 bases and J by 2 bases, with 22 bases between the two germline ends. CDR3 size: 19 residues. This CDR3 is CATSRDLPPSRAANYGYTF. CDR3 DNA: TGTGCCACCAGCAGAGATCTACCCCCCTCGCGGGCGGCGAACTATGGCTACACCTTC.

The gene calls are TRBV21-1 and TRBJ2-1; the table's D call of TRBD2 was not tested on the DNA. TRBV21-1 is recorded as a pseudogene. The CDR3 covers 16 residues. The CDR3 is CANCLVAGTLYNEQFF. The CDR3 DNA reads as TGTGCCAACTGCCTGGTAGCGGGGACACTATACAATGAGCAGTTCTTC.

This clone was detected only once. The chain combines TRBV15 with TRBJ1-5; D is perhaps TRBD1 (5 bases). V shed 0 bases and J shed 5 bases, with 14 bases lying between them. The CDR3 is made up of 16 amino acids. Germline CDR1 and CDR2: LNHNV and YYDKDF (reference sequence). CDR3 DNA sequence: TGTGCCACCAGCAGAGACGGGACCGGAGGGTATCAGCCCCAGCATTTT. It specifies CATSRDGTGGYQPQHF.

The CDR3 protein is CASSYWGGNQPQHF. CDR3 nucleotide sequence: TGTGCCAGCAGTTACTGGGGGGGCAATCAGCCCCAGCATTTT. The chain has TRBV6-2 or TRBV6-3 and TRBJ1-5, with D maybe TRBD1 (5 bases). The CDR3 has 14 amino acids. Trimming left V 1 base short and J 2 bases short, with 6 bases between. The germline CDR1 and CDR2 sequences are MNHEY and SVGEGT.

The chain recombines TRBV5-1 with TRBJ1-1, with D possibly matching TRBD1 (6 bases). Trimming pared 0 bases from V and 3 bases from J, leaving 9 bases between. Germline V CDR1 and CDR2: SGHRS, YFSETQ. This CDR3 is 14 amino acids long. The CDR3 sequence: CASSLAAGDTEAFF. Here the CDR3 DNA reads TGCGCCAGCAGCTTGGCCGCAGGGGACACTGAAGCTTTCTTT. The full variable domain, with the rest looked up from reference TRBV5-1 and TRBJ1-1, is KAGVTQTPRYLIKTRGQQVTLSCSPISGHRSVSWYQQTPGQGLQFLFEYFSETQRNKGNFPGRFSGRQFSNSRSEMNVSTLELGDSALYLCASSLAAGDTEAFFGQGTRLTVV.

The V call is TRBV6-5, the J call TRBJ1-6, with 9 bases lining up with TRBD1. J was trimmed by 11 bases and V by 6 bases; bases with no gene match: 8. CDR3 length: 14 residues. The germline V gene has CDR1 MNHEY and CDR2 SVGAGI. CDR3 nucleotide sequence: TGTGCCAGCAGATGGGACAGGGACCTGGCACCCCTCCACTTT. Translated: CASRWDRDLAPLHF.

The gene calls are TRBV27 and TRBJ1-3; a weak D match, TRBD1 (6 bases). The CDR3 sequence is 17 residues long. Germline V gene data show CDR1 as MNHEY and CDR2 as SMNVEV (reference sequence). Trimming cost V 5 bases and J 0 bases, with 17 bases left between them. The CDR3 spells CASSASSGALSGNTIYF. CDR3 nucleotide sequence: TGTGCCAGCAGTGCGTCCTCAGGGGCCCTCTCTGGAAACACCATATATTTT.

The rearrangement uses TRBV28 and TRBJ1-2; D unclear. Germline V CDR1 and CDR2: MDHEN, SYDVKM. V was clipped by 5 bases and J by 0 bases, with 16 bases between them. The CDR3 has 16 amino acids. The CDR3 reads CASSAPRGDSNYGYTF. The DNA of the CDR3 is TGTGCCAGCAGTGCCCCTAGAGGAGACTCTAACTATGGCTACACCTTC.

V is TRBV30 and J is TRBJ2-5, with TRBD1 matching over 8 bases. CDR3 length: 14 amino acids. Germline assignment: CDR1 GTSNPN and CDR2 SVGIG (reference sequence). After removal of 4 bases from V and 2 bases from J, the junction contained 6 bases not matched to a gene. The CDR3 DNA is TGTGCCTGGAACCACAGGGGGTCTCAAGAGACCCAGTACTTC. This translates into CAWNHRGSQETQYF. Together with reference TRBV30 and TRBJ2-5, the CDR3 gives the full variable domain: SQTIHQWPATLVQPVGSPLSLECTVEGTSNPNLYWYRQAAGRGLQLLFYSVGIGQISSEVPQNLSASRPQDRQFILSSKKLLLSDSGFYLCAWNHRGSQETQYFGPGTRLLVL.

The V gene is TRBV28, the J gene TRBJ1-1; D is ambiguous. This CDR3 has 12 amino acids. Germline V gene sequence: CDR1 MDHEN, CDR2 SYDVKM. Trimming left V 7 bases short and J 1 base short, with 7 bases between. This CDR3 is CASNEGNTEAFF. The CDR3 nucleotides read TGTGCCAGCAACGAGGGGAACACTGAAGCTTTCTTT.

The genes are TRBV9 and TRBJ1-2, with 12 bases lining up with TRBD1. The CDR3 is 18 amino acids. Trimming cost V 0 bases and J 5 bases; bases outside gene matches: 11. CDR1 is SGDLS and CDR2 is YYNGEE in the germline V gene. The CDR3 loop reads CASSVATIGTGGAYGYTF. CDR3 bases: TGTGCCAGCAGCGTAGCTACTATCGGGACAGGGGGCGCTTATGGCTACACCTTC. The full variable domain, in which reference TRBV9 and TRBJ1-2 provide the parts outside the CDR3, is DSGVTQTPKHLITATGQRVTLRCSPRSGDLSVYWYQQSLDQGLQFLIQYYNGEERAKGNILERFSAQQFPDLHSELNLSSLELGDSALYFCASSVATIGTGGAYGYTFGSGTRLTVV.

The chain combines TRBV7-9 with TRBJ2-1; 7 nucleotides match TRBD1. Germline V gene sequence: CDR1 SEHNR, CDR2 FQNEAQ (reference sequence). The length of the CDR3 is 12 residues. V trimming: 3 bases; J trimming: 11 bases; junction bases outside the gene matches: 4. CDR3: CASSFDRAQQFF. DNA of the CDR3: TGTGCCAGCAGCTTTGACAGGGCCCAGCAGTTCTTC.

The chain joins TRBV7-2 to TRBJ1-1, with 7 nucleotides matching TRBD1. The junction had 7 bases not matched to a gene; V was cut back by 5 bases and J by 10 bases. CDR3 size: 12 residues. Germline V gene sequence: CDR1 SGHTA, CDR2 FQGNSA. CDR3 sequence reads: CASSPQGLGAFF. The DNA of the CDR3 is TGTGCCAGCAGCCCACAGGGGCTGGGAGCTTTCTTT.

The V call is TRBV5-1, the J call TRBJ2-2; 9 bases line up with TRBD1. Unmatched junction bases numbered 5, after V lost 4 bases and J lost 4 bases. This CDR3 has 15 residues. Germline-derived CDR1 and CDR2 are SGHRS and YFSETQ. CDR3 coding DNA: TGCGCCAGCAGCCAAAGACAGGGGGGCACCGGGGAGCTGTTTTTT. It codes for CASSQRQGGTGELFF.

The CDR3 DNA sequence: TGTGCCAGCAGACGGGACAGGTTTACCACAGATACGCAGTATTTT. It yields the protein CASRRDRFTTDTQYF. The chain carries TRBV2 and TRBJ2-3; 8 bases fit TRBD1. J lost 2 bases, V lost 6 bases, and 7 bases had no gene match. CDR3 size: 15 residues. CDR1 SNHLY and CDR2 FYNNEI come from the germline V gene. Supplemented by reference TRBV2 and TRBJ2-3, the full variable domain reads EPEVTQTPSHQVTQMGQEVILRCVPISNHLYFYWYRQILGQKVEFLVSFYNNEISEKSEIFDDQFSVERPDGSNFTLKIRSTKLEDSAMYFCASRRDRFTTDTQYFGPGTRLTVL.

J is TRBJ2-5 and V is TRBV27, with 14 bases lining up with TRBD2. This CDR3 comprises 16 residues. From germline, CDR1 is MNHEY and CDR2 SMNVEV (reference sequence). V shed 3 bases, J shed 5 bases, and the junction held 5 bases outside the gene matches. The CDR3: CASSLRLAGGHETQYF. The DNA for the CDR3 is TGTGCCAGCAGTTTGCGACTAGCGGGGGGGCATGAGACCCAGTACTTC.

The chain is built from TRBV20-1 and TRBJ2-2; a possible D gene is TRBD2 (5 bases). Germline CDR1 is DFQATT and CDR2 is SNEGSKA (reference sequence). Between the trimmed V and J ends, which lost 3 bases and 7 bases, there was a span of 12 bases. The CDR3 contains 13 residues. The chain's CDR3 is CSASGLAHGELFF. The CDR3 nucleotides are TGCAGTGCTAGTGGTCTAGCCCACGGGGAGCTGTTTTTT.

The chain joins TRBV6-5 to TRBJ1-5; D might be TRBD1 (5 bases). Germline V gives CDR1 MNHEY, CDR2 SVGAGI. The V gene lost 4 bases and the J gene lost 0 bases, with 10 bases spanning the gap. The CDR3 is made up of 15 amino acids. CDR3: CASSLDSYSNQPQHF. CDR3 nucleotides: TGTGCCAGCAGTTTAGACAGTTATAGCAATCAGCCCCAGCATTTT.

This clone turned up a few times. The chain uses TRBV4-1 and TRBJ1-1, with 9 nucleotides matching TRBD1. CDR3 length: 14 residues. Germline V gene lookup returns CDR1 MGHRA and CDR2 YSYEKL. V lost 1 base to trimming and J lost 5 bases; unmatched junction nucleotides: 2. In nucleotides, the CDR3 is TGCGCCAGCAGCCAAGGGACAGGGGAAACTGAAGCTTTCTTT. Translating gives CASSQGTGETEAFF.

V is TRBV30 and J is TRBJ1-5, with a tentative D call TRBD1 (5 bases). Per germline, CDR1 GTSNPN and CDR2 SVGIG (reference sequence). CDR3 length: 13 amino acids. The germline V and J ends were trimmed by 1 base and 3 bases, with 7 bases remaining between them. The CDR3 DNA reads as TGTGCCTGGAGTGAGGGGCTCAATCAGCCCCAGCATTTT. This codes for CAWSEGLNQPQHF.

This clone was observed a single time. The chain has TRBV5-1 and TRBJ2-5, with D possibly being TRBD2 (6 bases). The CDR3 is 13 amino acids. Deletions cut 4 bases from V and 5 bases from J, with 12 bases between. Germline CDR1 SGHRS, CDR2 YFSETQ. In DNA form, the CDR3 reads TGCGCCAGCAGCCGGGACTTTTCCGAGACCCAGTACTTC. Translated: CASSRDFSETQYF.

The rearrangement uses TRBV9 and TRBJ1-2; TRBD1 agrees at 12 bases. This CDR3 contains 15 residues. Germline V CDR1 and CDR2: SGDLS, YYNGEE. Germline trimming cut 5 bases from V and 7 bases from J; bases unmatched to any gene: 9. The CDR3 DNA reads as TGTGCCAGCAGTAGTGGGGACAGGGGGCCCGGTGGCTACACCTTC. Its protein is CASSSGDRGPGGYTF. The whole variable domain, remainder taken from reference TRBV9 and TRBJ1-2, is DSGVTQTPKHLITATGQRVTLRCSPRSGDLSVYWYQQSLDQGLQFLIQYYNGEERAKGNILERFSAQQFPDLHSELNLSSLELGDSALYFCASSSGDRGPGGYTFGSGTRLTVV.